This T cell receptor beta chain was recorded in a study of identical twins. Template switching added a universal primer site, and cDNA bore unique molecular identifiers. TCRdb used MiXCR to reprocess the 5' RACE reads, holding one entry per CDR3 protein. The profile shows 450,000 or so distinct CDR3 sequences, approximately 24% of them singletons. Germline CDR1 is SGHTA and CDR2 is FQGNSA. The ends were cut back, 5 bases at V and 1 base at J, with 18 bases in the middle. This CDR3 is built from 16 residues. These data were likewise used in another study, on T cells expressing NK-cell markers.

This chain connects TRBV7-2 to TRBJ2-7, with D perhaps TRBD1 or TRBD2 (6 bases each). The TCR sequence derives from a woman under 30 in good health. The sample comprised CD4+ T cells sorted from blood. The CDR3 loop is CASSDDSDSGSYEQYF. The CDR3 DNA reads as TGTGCCAGCAGCGATGACTCGGACAGCGGGTCCTACGAGCAGTACTTC. The variable domain in full, with the rest retrieved from reference TRBV7-2 and TRBJ2-7, is GAGVSQSPSNKVTEKGKDVELRCDPISGHTALYWYRQSLGQGLEFLIYFQGNSAPDKSGLPSDRFSAERTGGSVSTLTIQRTQQEDSAVYLCASSDDSDSGSYEQYFGPGTRLTVT.